What follows are 20 T cell receptor beta chains derived from one specimen sequenced in a study of neurological immune-mediated disorders. Each CDR3 protein gets one entry after TCRdb re-called the 5' RACE reads with MiXCR. There are tens of thousands of distinct CDR3 sequences in the sample; about 9.4% occur only once, and about 1.7% lies in the top ten. Sequencing used PBMCs. The receptors derive from a man aged 35-49 years in good health.

There are many counts of this clonotype. The chain couples TRBV29-1 to TRBJ1-2, with D possibly matching TRBD1 (6 bases). This CDR3 comprises 13 residues. Per the germline V gene, CDR1 is SQVTM and CDR2 is ANQGSEA. The ends were cut back, 6 bases at V and 4 bases at J, with 15 bases in the middle. The CDR3 protein is CSVMGGGFYGYTF. CDR3 DNA sequence: TGCAGCGTGATGGGGGGCGGTTTCTATGGCTACACCTTC.

CDR3 amino acids: CASSLGVQIHEQYF. The CDR3 region has the DNA TGCGCCAGCAGCTTGGGGGTCCAGATCCACGAGCAGTACTTC. This chain links TRBV5-1 with TRBJ2-7; no definite D call. V shed 0 bases and J shed 5 bases, with 12 bases lying between them. The CDR3 is made up of 14 amino acids. CDR1 and CDR2 from the germline V gene are SGHRS and YFSETQ.

The table lists this clonotype with many counts. The V call is TRBV28, the J call TRBJ2-7; 7 bases fit TRBD2. Looked up from germline, CDR1 is MDHEN and CDR2 is SYDVKM. V trimming: 5 bases; J trimming: 7 bases; junction bases outside the gene matches: 14. The CDR3 runs 15 residues. The DNA of the CDR3 is TGTGCCAGCAGTCCTGGGAGGGTCGGCGAGGGGGAGCAGTACTTC. Its protein product is CASSPGRVGEGEQYF.

This clonotype appeared many times. J is TRBJ2-3 and V is TRBV20-1, with a tentative D call TRBD1 (5 bases). CDR1 DFQATT and CDR2 SNEGSKA come from the germline V gene (reference sequence). The CDR3 loop spans 17 amino acids. Trimming cost V 0 bases and J 1 base, with 17 bases left between them. CDR3 sequence reads: CSARDLVRQGGTDTQYF. DNA for the CDR3: TGCAGTGCTAGAGATCTAGTGCGGCAGGGCGGCACAGATACGCAGTATTTT.

Ten or more counts support this clonotype. V is TRBV28 and J is TRBJ2-1; 7 nucleotides match TRBD2. From germline, CDR1 is MDHEN and CDR2 SYDVKM. The CDR3 sequence is 14 residues long. J lost 9 bases, V lost 7 bases, and 12 bases had no gene match. The CDR3 protein is CASTLAARGSEQFF. In nucleotides, the CDR3 is TGTGCCAGCACTCTAGCGGCCCGGGGAAGTGAGCAGTTCTTC.

This clonotype was counted ten times or more. The J gene is TRBJ1-3, the V gene TRBV29-1; unclear D gene. Trimming removed 7 bases at V and 0 bases at J, with 13 bases between. The CDR3 runs 14 residues. The germline V gene has CDR1 SQVTM and CDR2 ANQGSEA. This CDR3 is CSGSDGSSGNTIYF. The CDR3 DNA is TGCAGCGGATCGGACGGGTCCTCTGGAAACACCATATATTTT. Supplemented by reference TRBV29-1 and TRBJ1-3, the full variable domain reads SAVISQKPSRDICQRGTSLTIQCQVDSQVTMMFWYRQQPGQSLTLIATANQGSEATYESGFVIDKFPISRPNLTFSTLTVSNMSPEDSSIYLCSGSDGSSGNTIYFGEGSWLTVV.

The chain joins TRBV14 to TRBJ1-2, with D perhaps TRBD1 (6 bases). The CDR3 spans 13 residues. The ends were cut back, 3 bases at V and 4 bases at J, with 9 bases in the middle. Germline CDR1 and CDR2: SGHDN and FVKESK. The CDR3 coding sequence is TGTGCCAGCAGCCAGGACAGCGTCTATGGCTACACCTTC. This codes for CASSQDSVYGYTF.

This clonotype was observed many times. V and J are TRBV12-3 or TRBV12-4 and TRBJ1-1, with unresolved D. Trimming shortened V by 3 bases and J by 4 bases, and 9 bases separated the two germline ends. The CDR3 has 13 residues. This chain's CDR3 is CASSFQDFTEAFF. The CDR3 DNA is TGTGCCAGCAGTTTTCAGGATTTCACTGAAGCTTTCTTT.

This clonotype has at least ten counts. The gene calls are TRBV10-2 and TRBJ2-3; D perhaps matches TRBD1 (6 bases). Germline-derived CDR1 and CDR2 are WSHSY and SAAADI. The CDR3 spans 13 residues. V was shortened by 8 bases and J by 1 base, with 10 bases between the two germline ends. CDR3 residues: CASRDTRTDTQYF. In DNA form, the CDR3 reads TGCGCCAGCCGGGACACCCGCACAGATACGCAGTATTTT.

The chain combines TRBV5-5 with TRBJ2-3, with TRBD1 identical over 8 bases. Germline lookup yields CDR1 SGHKS and CDR2 YYEKEE (reference sequence). CDR3 length: 14 amino acids. Trimming removed 2 bases from V and 5 bases from J; junction bases left unmatched: 4. The CDR3 DNA is TGTGCCAGCAGCTTCTCAGGGGGCAGAGATACGCAGTATTTT. It translates to CASSFSGGRDTQYF.

This clonotype was seen repeatedly, ten times or more. The chain combines TRBV21-1 with TRBJ2-1; the table assigns TRBD1, which was not confirmed against the DNA. TRBV21-1 is a documented pseudogene. The CDR3 has 17 residues. The DNA for the CDR3 is TGTGCCAGCAGCAATTTCAGGGTATGGGGTTATGACAATGAGCAGTTCTTC. Its protein product is CASSNFRVWGYDNEQFF.

This clonotype was observed at least ten times. The rearrangement joins TRBV5-1 to TRBJ2-5, with D tentatively TRBD2 (5 bases). V gave up 0 bases and J gave up 3 bases, with 12 bases separating them. Germline values: CDR1 SGHRS, CDR2 YFSETQ. The CDR3 runs 15 residues. CDR3 in amino acids: CASSLDNQRKETQYF. The CDR3 DNA reads as TGCGCCAGCAGCTTGGACAACCAGCGGAAAGAGACCCAGTACTTC.

This clonotype was seen many times. The chain combines TRBV7-2 with TRBJ2-1, with D unclear. Trimming took 0 bases from V and 4 from J, leaving 4 bases between them. This CDR3 is built from 13 residues. CDR1 SGHTA and CDR2 FQGNSA come from the germline V gene. DNA of the CDR3: TGTGCCAGCAGCTTAGCTTCTTACAATGAGCAGTTCTTC. Its translation is CASSLASYNEQFF.

This chain uses TRBV19 with TRBJ1-6; a weak D match, TRBD1 (5 bases). The CDR3 extends over 16 amino acids. CDR1 is LNHDA, CDR2 SQIVND, per germline (reference sequence). Trimming left V 6 bases short and J 8 bases short, with 20 bases between. The DNA for the CDR3 is TGTGCCAGTAGGGGACGGCGGATCTCCGGGGATTCACCCCTCCACTTT. Translating it yields CASRGRRISGDSPLHF.

This clonotype was seen repeatedly, ten times or more. The chain carries TRBV12-3 or TRBV12-4 and TRBJ1-2, with TRBD1 matching 9 bases. The CDR3 loop spans 15 amino acids. Losses at the gene ends were 4 bases for V and 3 bases for J; bases not matched to a gene: 6. The CDR3 DNA sequence: TGTGCCAGCAGTTCGATACAGGGGGCATACTATGGCTACACCTTC. Translation: CASSSIQGAYYGYTF.

The chain employs TRBV7-2 and TRBJ2-3, with 10 nucleotides matching TRBD2. The CDR3 totals 18 residues. The V segment lost 4 bases and the J segment 1 base; nucleotides outside the gene matches: 11. Germline-derived CDR1 and CDR2 are SGHTA and FQGNSA. The CDR3 loop reads CASSWFLGLAGGTDTQYF. The CDR3 bases are TGTGCCAGCAGCTGGTTCCTAGGTCTAGCGGGGGGCACAGATACGCAGTATTTT.

This clonotype was seen once. A much larger clone differs from this one at a single base, so this may be a read error. The rearrangement joins TRBV20-1 to TRBJ2-1, with TRBD2 identical over 10 bases. Germline assignment: CDR1 DFQATT and CDR2 SNEGSKA (reference sequence). This CDR3 contains 18 residues. The CDR3, as DNA: TGCAGTGCTACTACAGGGACTAGCGAGCCTTACCTCTACAATGATCAGTTCTTC. Protein product: CSATTGTSEPYLYNDQFF.

This clonotype was seen ten or more times. In DNA, the CDR3 is TGCGCCAGCAGCGTCGGGACTAGCGGTGTCACAGATACGCAGTATTTT. Protein sequence: CASSVGTSGVTDTQYF. The chain employs TRBV5-1 and TRBJ2-3, with 11 nucleotides matching TRBD2. Per germline, CDR1 SGHRS and CDR2 YFSETQ. The CDR3 length is 16 residues. Trimming removed 4 bases from V and 2 bases from J; junction bases left unmatched: 6.

At least ten counts were recorded for this clonotype. The chain couples TRBV14 to TRBJ2-3; D remains unclear. Germline V gene lookup returns CDR1 SGHDN and CDR2 FVKESK. The CDR3 length is 14 residues. Trimming took 4 bases from V and 5 from J, leaving 13 bases between them. The CDR3 DNA reads TGTGCCAGCAGCCTTCAGTTTGGGCTAGATACGCAGTATTTT. Protein: CASSLQFGLDTQYF.

Concerning this clonotype itself: With a much larger clone just one base away, this may be a read error. J is TRBJ1-1 and V is TRBV29-1; D is unclear. CDR3 length: 10 amino acids. Germline loops: CDR1 SQVTM, CDR2 ANQGSEA. V was pared by 3 bases and J by 13 bases, with 12 bases between. CDR3 in DNA: TGCAGCGTTGAGGGCGGACGGGTTTTCTTT. Encoded protein: CSVEGGRVFF.